This T cell receptor (beta chain) was documented in a study of PD-L1 blockade in urothelial cancer. Time point reported: pretreatment peripheral blood. Using immunoSEQ multiplex PCR, the repertoire was profiled, and TCRdb retains in-frame clones only, with some absent. The sample comprises some 56,000 clones, about 85% of which are singletons, and more than 15% rests with the top ten. The CDR3 spans 12 residues. Looked up from germline, CDR1 is MDHEN and CDR2 is SYDVKM. Trimming removed 6 bases at V and 8 bases at J, with 13 bases between. The V and J genes are TRBV28 and TRBJ1-2, with D possibly TRBD1 on 6 matching bases. This clonotype was obtained from an older man with urothelial cancer. The material was PBMCs, obtained around atezolizumab (anti-PD-L1) treatment. CDR3 region: CASSLQGWGYTF. The CDR3 nucleotides are TGTGCCAGCAGCTTACAGGGTTGGGGCTACACCTTC.